The following is a T cell receptor beta chain sequence with its context. Its antigen is still unknown. Base qualities are missing; no much larger clone stands one base away. The method behind the library was the immunoSEQ multiplex PCR assay. The multiplex PCR relied on a mix of 60 forward primers for TCR Vbeta segments and 13 reverse primers for TCR Jbeta segments. The CDR3 region of rearranged TCR beta genes was amplified from genomic DNA with a multiplex PCR assay. Amplified TCR beta libraries were sequenced as 87-base-pair reads on the Illumina HiSeq System. The authors processed their data as follows. In a later analysis, some 80 million unique TCR beta chains were counted across the 500 to 850 repertoires, and about 9.9 million of these chains were shared by at least two donors. To remove PCR and sequencing errors, raw reads were error-corrected and collapsed into unique sequences using a nearest-neighbor algorithm that merged closely related sequences. Alignment of CDR3 sequences to IMGT reference sequences was used to assign V, D and J gene segments. Each retained sequence needed at least a six-nucleotide match to both a V gene segment and a J gene segment. A rearrangement counted as productive if the CDR3 had no stop codons and remained in frame with V and J, and every other rearrangement counted as non-productive. CDR3 was defined according to IMGT convention as the region running from the second conserved V-encoded cysteine to the conserved J-encoded phenylalanine. In an earlier analysis of more than 550 of the donors, sequences lacking an unambiguous match to a single V gene segment were excluded. An earlier analysis of approximately 590 of the donors called V segments functional above 56.7% productive rearrangements and segregating when the between-donor standard deviation exceeded 5%. A statistical classification framework was built to diagnose cytomegalovirus status from the catalog of TCR beta chain sequences. V and J gene assignment, in a later analysis, came from comparing TCR nucleotide sequences with IMGT/GENE-DB human TR gene sequences. A later analysis assigned CDR3 sequences and most-parsimonious VDJ recombination scenarios with the TCRdist pipeline. In a later analysis, every TCR beta chain was defined by the combination of its CDR3 amino acid sequence and its V-gene family, and reads without a unique V-gene family were dropped. To address suspected cross-contamination and a sequencing artifact, a later analysis removed 550 to 750 highly shared, low-generation-probability nucleotide sequences. In a later analysis, a clonal expansion index for each public chain was calculated from normalized within-repertoire ranks of inferred template counts. Generation probabilities in a later analysis came from a VDJ recombination model fitted to out-of-frame rearrangements, and those results were checked against IGoR. In a later analysis, hypergeometric tests were used to score TCR-TCR, TCR-HLA and TCR-CMV co-occurrence, with a repertoire-size bias correction applied to TCR pairs. A later analysis estimated false discovery rates by permuting HLA or CMV assignments 20 times. In a later analysis, co-occurring TCRs were grouped using DBSCAN, with TCRdist sequence similarity added in when clustering inside HLA-allele-positive subsets. Repertoires with fewer than 30,000 or more than 120,000 public chains were left out of co-occurrence clustering, as were five repertoires with anomalous nucleotide sharing. Sourced from immuneACCESS, this table was stored by TCRdb with only in-frame sequences that have V and J called. A share of the clones is absent; for the studies checked, an unresolved V gene accounts for under half, and the remainder has no known explanation. The DNA gave D and trimming, while V, J and clone size come from that table. The sample data list about 170,000 clones, and under 90% of these were observed just once. The ten top clones hold approximately 1.5% of the sample.

These data belong to a study of cytomegalovirus exposure and HLA in healthy donors listed by TCRdb under 2017. In the study overall: In an earlier analysis of approximately 640 of the donors, about 270 Gb of sequence data and 90 million to 130 million unique TCR beta sequences from about 180 million T cells were reported. An early release covering 500 to 750 HLA-typed donors comprised about 290 gigabases of sequencing data and 85 million to 100 million unique TCR sequences. Among roughly 400 genotyped donors of the cohort, an average of approximately 220,000 unique TCR beta nucleotide sequences was sequenced per donor, of which about 18% were non-productive. A later analysis re-examined previously published TCR beta repertoires from over 500 donors and added high-resolution HLA genotyping to investigate patterns of TCR occurrence. The genetic ancestry cluster associated with self-reported Caucasian donors included 65% to 90% of the 350 to 500 genotyped donors. Both class I and class II loci were covered by HLA typing, at four-digit resolution. Using immunosequencing, the study profiled T cell repertoires from fewer than 850 subjects and related those repertoires to cytomegalovirus serostatus. Donor age, sex, ethnicity and CMV serostatus were compiled alongside the repertoire data. A later genetic analysis used genome-wide SNP genotypes for about three fifths of the roughly 700 donors, treating that subset as a discovery cohort. In the later analysis, no new phenotypic data were used to find candidate immune exposures; instead, reliance was placed on TCR beta sequences and their occurrence across donors. The study was designed to test whether signatures of past pathogen exposure could be identified by cataloging public T cell receptors. Four or five DR-DQ haplotypes were handled as single units for association and clustering because linkage in the cohort was strong. All discovery cohort repertoires had been generated using a single sequencing platform. A separate validation cohort of over a hundred different subjects was used in addition to the roughly 720-subject first cohort. An earlier analysis of about 600 of the donors used high-throughput TCR beta sequencing to judge whether each TCR beta V gene segment behaved as functional or pseudogenic. To predict cytomegalovirus infection status, the study brought together high-throughput TCR immunosequencing, statistical association of individual TCRs with disease status, and machine learning. The number of donors typed differed by locus, with 629-630 for A, B, C, DRB1 and DQB1, more than 500 for DQA1, approximately 580 for DPA1, and some 470 for DPB1.

Paper-wide results and their limitations: HLA typing was unavailable for some donors at each locus, so association tests used only the typed subset. In a later analysis, 16,951 TCR beta sequences were associated with specific HLA alleles at a false discovery rate of 0.05. V-gene and J-gene trimming of TCR beta chains was associated with a missense DCLRE1C variant in a later genetic analysis, and the association was replicated in an independent cohort. Linkage disequilibrium might explain the correlated functional status among segregating V segments, but an unknown experimental factor could not be ruled out. In vitro tests confirmed that a few of the cytomegalovirus-associated TCR beta chains recognize cytomegalovirus antigens. Approximately 18 rarely observed V segments, including chromosome 9 orphons, were excluded from the earlier analysis of about 600 of the donors because counts were too low. Presence/absence analyses assumed roughly uniform sequencing depth across donors, an assumption that may not hold. In both the original and validation cohorts, the classifier was reported to diagnose cytomegalovirus status with high specificity and sensitivity. Several of the top co-occurrence clusters appeared to be linked to parvovirus B19, influenza, CMV and Epstein-Barr virus, according to a later analysis. While some public TCRs were present in many individuals, most TCR sequences turned up only very rarely across donors. When HLA alleles, especially DR and DQ, strongly co-occurred, TCR associations were difficult to assign to individual alleles. For the cohort, immune exposure information was limited to CMV serostatus. In a later genetic analysis, fewer N-insertions in productive TCRs were reported among donors in an Asian-associated ancestry cluster than the roughly 700-donor mean. According to a later analysis, most CMV-associated TCR beta chains appeared to be HLA-restricted, and the HLA associations seemed to be driven largely by CMV exposure. The authors suggested that the approach could potentially be extended to other disease states and immunological phenotypes. A further reported finding was that TCR beta sequences accurately predicted the HLA-A and HLA-B alleles for most subjects in the first cohort. Compared with equally common non-associated chains, HLA-associated TCR beta chains in a later analysis were more clonally expanded and had lower generation probabilities. In an earlier analysis of around 600 of the donors, most TCR beta V segments appeared in productive rearrangements about 87% or about 30% of the time, broadly matching IMGT annotations. The cohort was sequenced for TCR beta chains only, and without alpha or paired-chain data the features that could be detected were limited. In a later analysis, TCR association rates were found to vary across HLA loci, with the most associated TCRs seen for DRB1 alleles and the fewest for HLA-C alleles. In the study, around 150 TCR beta chains were listed as associated with cytomegalovirus. A cluster of highly shared sequence variants was judged likely to be a technical artifact of the sequencing pipeline.

The cohort comprised 710 or so healthy bone marrow donors. Cohort members were all nominally healthy when sampled, although unrecorded immune exposures were likely present. The donor tested CMV seronegative and was one of the 352 seronegative cohort members. A peripheral blood sample was provided by each donor, and peripheral blood mononuclear cells were used for TCR beta sequencing. The Qiagen DNeasy Blood Extraction Kit was used to extract genomic DNA from the blood cell samples. Sequences were obtained from PBMCs. The TCR comes from a male donor in good health and CMV-seronegative.

In nucleotides, the sequence is TGTGCCAGCAGTTTATCGCAGATGGGACAGAGCTCCTACGAGCAGTACTTC. It translates to CASSLSQMGQSSYEQYF. The chain is assembled from TRBV27 and TRBJ2-7; TRBD1 aligns with 7 central bases. CDR1 and CDR2 are drawn from the germline V gene (reference sequence): MNHEY, SMNVEV. The CDR3 holds 17 amino acids from the cysteine to the phenylalanine. The read is trimmed to its CDR3 DNA, 51 bases read in frame from base 1. At the junction V is shortened by 0 bases and J by 0 bases; bases outside the gene matches: 8.